These T cell receptor beta chains were read from a single sample in a study of blood T cell repertoires in COVID-19. The data were produced by immunoSEQ multiplex PCR, yet TCRdb's version contains in-frame clones alone and is incomplete. The table records 35,000 or so clones, about nine tenths of them present only once. The sample was peripheral blood. These receptors were obtained from a man in his 70s with acute or convalescent COVID-19. Both conserved end residues are part of each CDR3. The D gene is left open where the match is weak. Not every row has a clone size; where given, it reads once, few, many or a size class.

size: NA
D: NA
J: TRBJ1-2
V: TRBV29-1
CDR3: CSVYSSYGYTF
DNA: TGCAGCGTTTACAGTTCGTATGGCTACACCTTC

size: NA
D: NA
J: TRBJ2-7
V: TRBV7-6
CDR3: CASSEQGPHEQYF
DNA: TGTGCCAGCAGCGAACAGGGTCCCCACGAGCAGTACTTC

size: NA
D: TRBD2
J: TRBJ2-1
V: TRBV15
CDR3: CATSISPRTSGDNEQFF
DNA: TGTGCCACCAGCATCAGCCCTCGGACTAGCGGGGACAATGAGCAGTTCTTC

size: NA
D: NA
J: TRBJ1-2
V: TRBV3-1/TRBV3-2
CDR3: CASSRQNYGYTF
DNA: TGTGCCAGCAGCAGACAGAACTATGGCTACACCTTC

size: few
D: NA
J: TRBJ1-2
V: TRBV10-3
CDR3: CAIGAENYGYTF
DNA: TGTGCCATCGGGGCAGAAAACTATGGCTACACCTTC

size: NA
D: NA
J: TRBJ2-2
V: TRBV7-7
CDR3: CASSLDGTPGAGELFF
DNA: TGTGCTAGCAGCTTAGATGGGACCCCAGGGGCCGGGGAGCTGTTTTTT

size: NA
D: NA
J: TRBJ2-7
V: TRBV4-3
CDR3: CASSRNVGAYEQYF
DNA: TGCGCCAGCAGCCGGAATGTCGGGGCCTACGAGCAGTACTTC

size: once
D: TRBD1
J: TRBJ1-4
V: TRBV7-2
CDR3: CASSLDGRGYTNEKLFF
DNA: TGTGCCAGCAGCTTAGACGGCAGGGGGTATACTAATGAAAAACTGTTTTTT

size: NA
D: NA
J: TRBJ2-1
V: TRBV24-1
CDR3: CATSLGLGEQFF
DNA: TGTGCCACCAGTCTCGGACTCGGCGAGCAGTTCTTC

size: once
D: NA
J: TRBJ1-2
V: TRBV9
CDR3: CASSAGGSGRNYGYTF
DNA: TGTGCCAGCAGCGCCGGCGGGTCCGGCCGAAACTATGGCTACACCTTC

size: NA
D: NA
J: TRBJ1-2
V: TRBV6-2/TRBV6-3
CDR3: CASSYSGFSYGYTF
DNA: TGTGCCAGCAGTTACTCGGGCTTCTCCTATGGCTACACCTTC

size: NA
D: NA
J: TRBJ2-7
V: TRBV11-2
CDR3: CASSLEYSYEQYF
DNA: TGTGCCAGCAGCTTAGAGTATTCCTACGAGCAGTACTTC

size: NA
D: NA
J: TRBJ1-2
V: TRBV6-5
CDR3: CASSNRDYGYTF
DNA: TGTGCCAGCAGCAACAGGGACTATGGCTACACCTTC

size: NA
D: NA
J: TRBJ1-1
V: TRBV11-2
CDR3: CASSLDLFYRVMNTEAFF
DNA: TGTGCCAGCAGCTTAGACCTCTTTTACAGGGTCATGAACACTGAAGCTTTCTTT

size: NA
D: NA
J: TRBJ1-5
V: TRBV20-1
CDR3: CSASSGLSNQPQHF
DNA: TGCAGTGCTAGTTCGGGTCTCAGCAATCAGCCCCAGCATTTT

size: NA
D: NA
J: TRBJ2-3
V: TRBV13
CDR3: CASSPPVASGTDTQYF
DNA: TGTGCCAGCAGCCCTCCGGTAGCTAGCGGCACAGATACGCAGTATTTT

size: few
D: TRBD1
J: TRBJ2-2
V: TRBV5-4
CDR3: CASSWGQMNTGELFF
DNA: TGTGCCAGCAGCTGGGGACAGATGAACACCGGGGAGCTGTTTTTT

size: NA
D: NA
J: TRBJ1-4
V: TRBV11-2
CDR3: CASSSDSLRNEKLFF
DNA: TGTGCCAGCAGCTCTGACAGTTTAAGGAATGAAAAACTGTTTTTT

size: NA
D: NA
J: TRBJ1-1
V: TRBV9
CDR3: CASSVGAGNTEAFF
DNA: TGTGCCAGCAGCGTAGGGGCTGGAAACACTGAAGCTTTCTTT

size: NA
D: NA
J: TRBJ2-5
V: TRBV2
CDR3: CASSERQRQETQYF
DNA: TGTGCCAGCAGCGAAAGACAGAGACAAGAGACCCAGTACTTC

size: NA
D: NA
J: TRBJ1-4
V: TRBV5-1
CDR3: CASSYDGGVRGEKLFF
DNA: TGCGCCAGCAGCTACGACGGGGGGGTCCGAGGTGAAAAACTGTTTTTT

size: NA
D: TRBD2
J: TRBJ2-2
V: TRBV19
CDR3: CARGGLADAGELFF
DNA: TGTGCCAGGGGAGGACTAGCGGACGCCGGGGAGCTGTTTTTT

size: once
D: NA
J: TRBJ1-4
V: TRBV7-2
CDR3: CASSLDFRRGEKLFF
DNA: TGTGCCAGCAGCTTAGATTTTCGGCGGGGGGAAAAACTGTTTTTT

size: once
D: NA
J: TRBJ1-6
V: TRBV14
CDR3: CASSQNSQLPLHF
DNA: TGTGCCAGCAGCCAGAACAGTCAGTTACCCCTCCACTTT

size: NA
D: NA
J: TRBJ2-7
V: TRBV19
CDR3: CASSSNFAGYEQYF
DNA: TGTGCCAGTAGTTCTAATTTCGCTGGTTACGAGCAGTACTTC

size: once
D: NA
J: TRBJ1-2
V: TRBV10-3
CDR3: CAISDPDKFNYGYTF
DNA: TGTGCCATCAGTGACCCTGACAAGTTTAACTATGGCTACACCTTC

size: NA
D: NA
J: TRBJ1-1
V: TRBV27
CDR3: CASSLALNTEAFF
DNA: TGTGCCAGCAGTTTAGCACTTAACACTGAAGCTTTCTTT

size: NA
D: TRBD1
J: TRBJ1-5
V: TRBV6-5
CDR3: CASSRDRYQPQHF
DNA: TGTGCCAGCAGTCGGGACAGGTATCAGCCCCAGCATTTT

size: NA
D: NA
J: TRBJ2-5
V: TRBV29-1
CDR3: CSVEYRSRNQETQYF
DNA: TGCAGCGTTGAGTACAGGAGCCGCAACCAAGAGACCCAGTACTTC

size: NA
D: NA
J: TRBJ1-2
V: TRBV29-1
CDR3: CSVQGDGYTF
DNA: TGCAGCGTTCAGGGTGATGGCTACACCTTC

size: NA
D: NA
J: TRBJ2-3
V: TRBV9
CDR3: CASSVSLTDTQYF
DNA: TGTGCCAGCAGCGTATCTCTCACAGATACGCAGTATTTT

size: NA
D: NA
J: TRBJ2-3
V: TRBV3-1/TRBV3-2
CDR3: CASSHRRSALGTQYF
DNA: TGTGCCAGCAGCCACCGGAGGTCGGCCCTCGGAACGCAGTATTTT

size: few
D: NA
J: TRBJ1-2
V: TRBV27
CDR3: CASSINGGGGGYTF
DNA: TGTGCCAGCAGTATAAACGGAGGGGGGGGCGGCTACACCTTC

size: NA
D: TRBD2
J: TRBJ2-7
V: TRBV9
CDR3: CASSPTRGGGGYEQYF
DNA: TGTGCCAGCAGCCCGACGCGGGGGGGCGGGGGCTACGAGCAGTACTTC

size: NA
D: TRBD2
J: TRBJ2-3
V: TRBV7-2
CDR3: CASSLGGGRSTDTQYF
DNA: TGTGCCAGCAGCTTAGGGGGAGGGAGGAGCACAGATACGCAGTATTTT